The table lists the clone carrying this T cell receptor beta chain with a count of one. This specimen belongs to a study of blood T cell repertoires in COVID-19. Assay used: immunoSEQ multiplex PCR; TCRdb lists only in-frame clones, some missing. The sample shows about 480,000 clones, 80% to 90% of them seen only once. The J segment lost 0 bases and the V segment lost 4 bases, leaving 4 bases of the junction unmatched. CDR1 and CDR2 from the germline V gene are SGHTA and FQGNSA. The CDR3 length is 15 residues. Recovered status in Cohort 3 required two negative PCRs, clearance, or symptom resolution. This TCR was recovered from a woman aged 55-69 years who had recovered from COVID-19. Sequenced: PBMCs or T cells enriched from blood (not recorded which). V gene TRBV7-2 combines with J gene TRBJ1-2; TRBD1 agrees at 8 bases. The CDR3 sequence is CASSWDRLTNYGYTF. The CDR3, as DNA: TGTGCCAGCAGCTGGGACAGGCTTACTAACTATGGCTACACCTTC. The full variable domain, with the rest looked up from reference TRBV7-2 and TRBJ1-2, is GAGVSQSPSNKVTEKGKDVELRCDPISGHTALYWYRQSLGQGLEFLIYFQGNSAPDKSGLPSDRFSAERTGGSVSTLTIQRTQQEDSAVYLCASSWDRLTNYGYTFGSGTRLTVV.